One sample yielded the 31 T cell receptor beta chains listed below, sequenced in a study of blood T cell repertoires in COVID-19. Assay used: immunoSEQ multiplex PCR; TCRdb lists only in-frame clones, some missing. The table has about 400,000 clones, 86% seen once. Sequencing input: peripheral blood. The source is a woman aged 25 to 39 with active or convalescent COVID-19.

The chain links TRBV5-5 to TRBJ1-1; 8 bases are shared with TRBD1. Germline-derived CDR1 and CDR2 are SGHKS and YYEKEE (reference sequence). Trimming cost V 2 bases and J 3 bases; bases outside gene matches: 9. CDR3 size: 16 residues. The CDR3 nucleotides are TGTGCCAGCAGCTTCCGGCAGGGGGCGAATCACACTGAAGCTTTCTTT. Its translation: CASSFRQGANHTEAFF.

This clone occurred a few times. The chain is built from TRBV9 and TRBJ1-3; no firm D call. Per the germline V gene, CDR1 is SGDLS and CDR2 is YYNGEE. The CDR3 covers 14 residues. Trimming removed 4 bases at V and 2 bases at J, with 10 bases between. CDR3 bases: TGTGCCAGCAGCCCCCCCCCGGCTGGAAACACCATATATTTT. Amino acid sequence: CASSPPPAGNTIYF.

This sequence joins TRBV5-1 and TRBJ2-1, with a weak D call TRBD1 (6 bases). The CDR3 consists of 13 residues. Per the germline V gene, CDR1 is SGHRS and CDR2 is YFSETQ. Trimming stripped 0 bases from V and 9 bases from J, with 10 bases between. CDR3 amino acids: CASSLGAGVEQFF. The CDR3 DNA sequence: TGCGCCAGCAGCTTGGGAGCAGGGGTTGAGCAGTTCTTC.

In regard to this clone: The same CDR3 is also encoded by other DNA sequences in this sample. The CDR3 nucleotides read TGTGCCAGTAGTATAACAGGGGGCAATCAGCCCCAGCATTTT. It translates to CASSITGGNQPQHF. This chain uses TRBV19 with TRBJ1-5, with 7 bases aligning to TRBD1. Germline trimming cut 2 bases from V and 2 bases from J; bases unmatched to any gene: 0. The germline CDR1 and CDR2 sequences are LNHDA and SQIVND (reference sequence). The CDR3 loop spans 14 amino acids. The variable domain in full, with the rest retrieved from reference TRBV19 and TRBJ1-5, is DGGITQSPKYLFRKEGQNVTLSCEQNLNHDAMYWYRQDPGQGLRLIYYSQIVNDFQKGDIAEGYSVSREKKESFPLTVTSAQKNPTAFYLCASSITGGNQPQHFGDGTRLSIL.

The J gene is TRBJ2-3, the V gene TRBV19; 9 bases agree with TRBD2. Germline V lookup: CDR1 LNHDA, CDR2 SQIVND (reference sequence). J lost 5 bases, V lost 5 bases, and 8 bases had no gene match. CDR3 length: 15 residues. The CDR3 bases are TGTGCCAGTAGTTTCAGCGGGGGGTCTGGAGATACGCAGTATTTT. Translating gives CASSFSGGSGDTQYF.

The chain is built from TRBV7-2 and TRBJ2-1; TRBD2 aligns across 10 bases. In germline, CDR1 is SGHTA, CDR2 FQGNSA. The V segment lost 5 bases and the J segment 2 bases; nucleotides outside the gene matches: 6. This CDR3 comprises 16 residues. The CDR3 loop reads CASSTLAGPPYNEQFF. The CDR3 nucleotides read TGTGCCAGCAGCACACTAGCGGGACCACCCTACAATGAGCAGTTCTTC.

This clone was counted between two and nine times. The CDR3 DNA reads as TGTGCCAGCTCACCCCCCAAGGGGAACTCTGGAAACACCATATATTTT. Translating gives CASSPPKGNSGNTIYF. The chain uses TRBV18 and TRBJ1-3; D may be TRBD1 (5 bases). Trimming shortened V by 3 bases and J by 0 bases, and 12 bases separated the two germline ends. The CDR3 contains 16 residues. Per germline, CDR1 KGHSH and CDR2 LQKENI.

The chain couples TRBV4-1 to TRBJ2-7, with D perhaps matching TRBD1 (6 bases). Per the germline V gene, CDR1 is MGHRA and CDR2 is YSYEKL. V lost 4 bases, J lost 3 bases, and 7 bases lay in between. The CDR3 sequence is 12 residues long. Here the CDR3 DNA reads TGCGCCAGCAGCCGGACAGACTACGAGCAGTACTTC. The encoded protein is CASSRTDYEQYF.

V and J are TRBV19 and TRBJ1-1; 8 nucleotides match TRBD1. The trim removed 5 bases at V and 1 base at J, leaving 12 bases unmatched. The CDR3 is 17 residues long. The germline CDR1 and CDR2 sequences are LNHDA and SQIVND (reference sequence). The CDR3 reads CASSGEGQGAWNTEAFF. Here the CDR3 DNA reads TGTGCCAGTAGTGGGGAAGGACAGGGCGCTTGGAACACTGAAGCTTTCTTT.

The V call is TRBV4-1, the J call TRBJ2-1; 7 positions agree with TRBD2. The ends lost 0 bases at V and 2 bases at J; junction bases unmatched: 7. Germline V lookup: CDR1 MGHRA, CDR2 YSYEKL. This CDR3 is 17 amino acids long. The CDR3 here is CASSQDHLAEAYNEQFF. CDR3 DNA sequence: TGCGCCAGCAGCCAAGATCACCTAGCGGAAGCCTACAATGAGCAGTTCTTC.

This chain uses TRBV6-1 with TRBJ1-2; D may be TRBD1 (5 bases). The CDR3 sequence is 14 residues long. V lost 2 bases, J lost 3 bases, and 10 bases lay in between. CDR1 is MNHNS, CDR2 SASEGT, per germline. CDR3 coding DNA: TGTGCCAGCAGTGAATCAGCCAGGGACTATGGCTACACCTTC. This encodes CASSESARDYGYTF.

This chain connects TRBV13 to TRBJ1-2; 10 nucleotides agree with TRBD1. This CDR3 contains 17 residues. Germline V CDR1 and CDR2: PRHDT, FYEKMQ (reference sequence). V lost 5 bases, J lost 6 bases, and 15 bases stayed unmatched. CDR3 loop: CASSLLTHPGQGNGYTF. The CDR3 DNA follows: TGTGCCAGCAGCCTCCTCACCCACCCGGGACAGGGGAATGGCTACACCTTC.

The chain recombines TRBV6-5 with TRBJ1-1; a weak D match, TRBD1 (5 bases). Germline V gene data show CDR1 as MNHEY and CDR2 as SVGAGI. Trimming cost V 10 bases and J 4 bases, with 16 bases left between them. This CDR3 contains 13 residues. This chain's CDR3 is CATRIAGGTEAFF. DNA of the CDR3: TGTGCCACCCGAATAGCGGGGGGCACTGAAGCTTTCTTT.

In the case of this clone: Other nucleotide sequences from this sample produce the same CDR3. The CDR3 DNA sequence: TGTGCCAGCAGCGTAGGGACTCTGAGTAATCAGCCCCAGCATTTT. Its translation: CASSVGTLSNQPQHF. The genes are TRBV9 and TRBJ1-5; D is ambiguous. The CDR3 has 15 amino acids. CDR1 and CDR2 from the germline V gene are SGDLS and YYNGEE. Trimming pared 0 bases from V and 4 bases from J, leaving 11 bases between.

The chain employs TRBV11-2 and TRBJ2-3; D gene unclear. This CDR3 comprises 13 residues. Germline loops: CDR1 SGHAT, CDR2 FQNNGV. Trimming removed 7 bases at V and 3 bases at J, with 11 bases between. CDR3 nucleotide sequence: TGTGCCAGCACCCGTTTTGCGACAGATACGCAGTATTTT. It translates to CASTRFATDTQYF. The variable domain in full, with the rest retrieved from reference TRBV11-2 and TRBJ2-3, is EAGVAQSPRYKIIEKRQSVAFWCNPISGHATLYWYQQILGQGPKLLIQFQNNGVVDDSQLPKDRFSAERLKGVDSTLKIQPAKLEDSAVYLCASTRFATDTQYFGPGTRLTVL.

This chain joins TRBV21-1 and TRBJ1-3; the table assigns TRBD1, which was not confirmed against the DNA. TRBV21-1 is reported as a pseudogene. CDR3 length: 15 amino acids. The CDR3 protein is CASSKAQGVGNTIYF. The CDR3 nucleotides read TGTGCCAGCAGCAAAGCGCAAGGGGTTGGAAACACCATATATTTT.

The chain employs TRBV27 and TRBJ2-3, with 7 bases aligning to TRBD1. The germline V gene encodes CDR1 MNHEY and CDR2 SMNVEV (reference sequence). The CDR3 length is 15 residues. Unmatched junction bases numbered 9, after V lost 6 bases and J lost 3 bases. The DNA for the CDR3 is TGTGCCAGCAGAATACAGGGGATAAGGACAGATACGCAGTATTTT. It encodes CASRIQGIRTDTQYF.

The V call is TRBV14, the J call TRBJ1-3; D is perhaps TRBD1 (5 bases). The CDR3 length is 16 residues. V was trimmed by 0 bases and J by 1 base, leaving 10 bases between them. The germline gives CDR1 SGHDN, CDR2 FVKESK. This CDR3 is CASSQETGGSGNTIYF. In DNA, the CDR3 is TGTGCCAGCAGCCAAGAGACGGGGGGATCTGGAAACACCATATATTTT. The full variable domain, with the rest looked up from reference TRBV14 and TRBJ1-3, is EAGVTQFPSHSVIEKGQTVTLRCDPISGHDNLYWYRRVMGKEIKFLLHFVKESKQDESGMPNNRFLAERTGGTYSTLKVQPAELEDSGVYFCASSQETGGSGNTIYFGEGSWLTVV.

The rearrangement links TRBV3-1 (or the pseudogene TRBV3-2) to TRBJ1-1; 11 bases align to TRBD1. CDR1 and CDR2 from the germline V gene are LGHDT and YNNKEL (reference sequence). J was trimmed by 0 bases and V by 4 bases; bases with no gene match: 4. The CDR3 consists of 16 residues. The CDR3 spells CASSRRTGGLNTEAFF. CDR3 sequence (DNA): TGTGCCAGCAGCCGCCGGACAGGGGGCCTGAACACTGAAGCTTTCTTT.

V is TRBV5-1 and J is TRBJ2-7; the D gene is possibly TRBD2 (6 bases). Germline assignment: CDR1 SGHRS and CDR2 YFSETQ. Trimming left V 4 bases short and J 3 bases short, with 11 bases between. CDR3 length: 13 amino acids. CDR3 coding DNA: TGCGCCAGCAGCCCGGGACTGTTCTACGAGCAGTACTTC. This translates into CASSPGLFYEQYF.

The rearrangement uses TRBV6-1 and TRBJ1-2; D is ambiguous. There are 14 residues in the CDR3. The V and J ends lost 2 bases and 6 bases respectively, with 13 bases between them. The germline V gene encodes CDR1 MNHNS and CDR2 SASEGT. CDR3 in DNA: TGTGCCAGCAGTGAAATAACGGCCAGCGATGGCTACACCTTC. Amino acids: CASSEITASDGYTF.

V and J are TRBV30 and TRBJ1-1; D is uncertain. Germline V gene data show CDR1 as GTSNPN and CDR2 as SVGIG (reference sequence). Trimming cost V 3 bases and J 4 bases, with 12 bases left between them. This CDR3 comprises 13 residues. CDR3 DNA sequence: TGTGCCTGGAGCCATAGCGACGGCACTGAAGCTTTCTTT. Protein: CAWSHSDGTEAFF.

The chain employs TRBV29-1 and TRBJ1-1; D ambiguous. The CDR3 length is 15 residues. The V gene's germline CDR1 is SQVTM and CDR2 ANQGSEA. Trimming took 4 bases from V and 5 from J, leaving 20 bases between them. The CDR3, as DNA: TGCAGCGTTGGGCCGTCGGTTGCGGGTAGAACTGAAGCTTTCTTT. Protein: CSVGPSVAGRTEAFF.

This chain uses TRBV23-1 with TRBJ2-5; D is perhaps TRBD2 (7 bases). TRBV23-1 carries the ORF label, with uncertain function. This CDR3 is built from 19 residues. Trimming removed 4 bases from V and 2 bases from J, with 26 bases in between. The CDR3 nucleotides read TGCGCCAGCAGTCTACTCTGGGGGCTAGCGGTCTGTAGGCAAGAGACCCAGTACTTC. It translates to CASSLLWGLAVCRQETQYF.

CDR3 DNA sequence: TGTGCCAGCAGCGCGCTAGCGGGAGAGCAGTTCTTC. It is translated as CASSALAGEQFF. V usage is TRBV9 and J usage is TRBJ2-1; 9 bases map to TRBD2. After removal of 3 bases from V and 10 bases from J, the junction contained 2 bases not matched to a gene. CDR3 length equals 12 residues. Germline CDR1 reads SGDLS; CDR2 reads YYNGEE.

This chain connects TRBV7-9 to TRBJ2-2, with 7 bases lining up with TRBD2. This CDR3 has 16 residues. Per the germline V gene, CDR1 is SEHNR and CDR2 is FQNEAQ (reference sequence). Trimming took 5 bases from V and 5 from J; bases not matched to a gene: 11. CDR3 DNA sequence: TGTGCCAGCAGCCCCCCTCGCGGGAGAGGGACCGGGGAGCTGTTTTTT. Protein product: CASSPPRGRGTGELFF.

The CDR3 sequence: CASSQDLGVQHF. The CDR3, as DNA: TGTGCCAGCAGCCAAGACTTAGGGGTCCAGCATTTT. The chain joins TRBV3-1 (or the pseudogene TRBV3-2) to TRBJ1-5; D is perhaps TRBD1 (5 bases). CDR1 LGHDT and CDR2 YNNKEL come from the germline V gene (reference sequence). CDR3 length: 12 amino acids. Trimming left V 0 bases short and J 12 bases short, with 9 bases between.

In its sample, this clone was seen a few times. This sequence joins TRBV5-4 and TRBJ2-4, with no clear D. The ends were cut back, 2 bases at V and 0 bases at J, with 12 bases in the middle. The germline gives CDR1 SGHNT, CDR2 YYREEE (reference sequence). The CDR3 runs 16 residues. The CDR3 loop is CASSLGGDLAKNIQYF. The CDR3 DNA reads as TGTGCCAGCAGCTTAGGCGGCGATCTAGCCAAAAACATTCAGTACTTC.

The rearrangement uses TRBV21-1 and TRBJ2-7; the D segment call TRBD1 is taken from the table without a DNA check. TRBV21-1 is noted as a pseudogene. This CDR3 spans 16 amino acids. The CDR3 loop is CASSKIPGTGWSEQYF. The CDR3 DNA reads TGTGCCAGCAGCAAAATCCCCGGGACAGGGTGGAGCGAGCAGTACTTC.

This clone appeared a few times. CDR3 in amino acids: CASTGTGGTTEAFF. The CDR3 coding sequence is TGCGCCAGCACCGGGACAGGGGGCACGACTGAAGCTTTCTTT. The chain has TRBV5-1 and TRBJ1-1; 12 bases are shared with TRBD1. CDR3 length: 14 residues. CDR1 SGHRS and CDR2 YFSETQ come from the germline V gene. Trimming at V came to 6 bases and at J to 5 bases, leaving 5 bases not matched to a gene.

This chain uses TRBV5-6 with TRBJ1-2; D not certain. CDR1 SGHDT and CDR2 YYEEEE come from the germline V gene. Trimming removed 4 bases from V and 4 bases from J, with 20 bases in between. CDR3 size: 16 residues. The CDR3 nucleotides are TGTGCCAGCAGCCAGGTGAGGGCGGGATATTTCTATGGCTACACCTTC. Protein product: CASSQVRAGYFYGYTF.